This TCR beta chain was sequenced during a study of cytomegalovirus exposure and HLA in healthy donors. 13 Jbeta primers and 60 Vbeta primers were used for the PCR. Profiled with immunoSEQ multiplex PCR; TCRdb holds only in-frame clones, not every one. Seen here are about 100,000 clones, approximately 72% observed once, and the top ten hold roughly 14%. Germline CDR1 is LNHDA and CDR2 is SQIVND (reference sequence). The CDR3 is 14 amino acids. As regards this clone: Germline and junction disagree at one end, which may indicate a read error. Other nucleotide sequences in the sample specify the same CDR3.

This TCR came from a woman aged 70 to 79 in good health and CMV-seropositive. The material sequenced was PBMCs. The chain employs TRBV19 and TRBJ2-7, with 8 bases lining up with TRBD1. The CDR3: CASSKQGVSYEQYF. DNA for the CDR3: TGTGCTAGTAGTAAACAGGGGGTTTCCTACGAGCAGTACTTC.